This T cell receptor (beta chain) comes out of a study of shared clonotypes between healthy human individuals. Across the study: Each donor had three CD4 naive, three CD4 memory, two CD8 naive and one CD8 memory plate. General study findings and limits: Estimated clonotype richness was generally higher in naive than memory subsets.

With regard to this clone: The antigen remains undetermined.

This CDR3 comprises 18 residues. The germline CDR1 and CDR2 sequences are GTSNPN and SVGIG (reference sequence). Between the trimmed V and J ends, which lost 2 bases and 0 bases, there was a span of 20 bases. Study processing details: Filtering of immunoSEQ junctional sequences could not match full-length read filtering. Profiled with immunoSEQ multiplex PCR; TCRdb holds only in-frame clones, not every one. V, J and clone size were drawn from that table, and D and trimming were deduced from the DNA. This table has about 770,000 clones, roughly 72% appearing once. The J gene is TRBJ1-5, the V gene TRBV30, with a weak D call TRBD1 (5 bases). The sequenced sample consisted of memory CD4+ T cells sorted from blood. Subset here: CD45RA-negative fraction. The TCR comes from a woman in her thirties in good health. This CDR3 is CAWSSAGTVRYSNQPQHF. CDR3 nucleotide sequence: TGTGCCTGGAGTTCGGCCGGGACGGTCAGATATAGCAATCAGCCCCAGCATTTT.